The 30 T cell receptor beta chains below come from one sample, sequenced in a study of regulatory T cells in long-lasting Graves disease. Combining iRepertoire HTBI primers with Arm-PCR of CDR3 regions, the authors built TCR beta libraries. TCRdb reanalysed the multiplex PCR reads using MiXCR and keeps one entry per CDR3 protein. The table lists fewer than 550,000 distinct CDR3 sequences, about a fifth of them singletons, with around 7% in the top ten. Time point defined: persistent/refractory GD, antithyroid drugs over 5 years with positive TRAb. Making the TCR library involved RNA that had been extracted from PBMCs. The sequenced sample was peripheral blood mononuclear cells (PBMCs), obtained when the disease was refractory, from a patient treated with antithyroid drugs. These receptors originate from a female donor with Graves disease.

The chain employs TRBV7-9 and TRBJ1-1; possible D gene TRBD1, 6 bases. Trimming took off 1 base at V and 8 bases at J, with 11 bases between the two ends. This CDR3 has 13 residues. CDR1 and CDR2 (germline): SEHNR, FQNEAQ (reference sequence). CDR3 region: CASSLETGTEAFF. CDR3 bases: TGTGCCAGCAGCTTAGAGACCGGGACAGAAGCTTTCTTT.

The table lists this clonotype with many counts. For the CDR3, the DNA is TGTGCCAGCAGGGTATGGGAGCTCCAAGAGACCCAGTACTTC. It codes for CASRVWELQETQYF. The chain is built from TRBV6-1 and TRBJ2-5; D possibly corresponds to TRBD2 (5 bases). V shed 6 bases and J shed 1 base, with 12 bases lying between them. Germline CDR1 and CDR2: MNHNS and SASEGT. The CDR3 length is 14 residues.

This clonotype was recorded only once. This chain links TRBV7-9 with TRBJ2-5; D may be TRBD1 (6 bases). Germline CDR1 is SEHNR and CDR2 is FQNEAQ (reference sequence). V lost 5 bases to trimming and J lost 11 bases, with 24 bases between them. The CDR3 is 15 residues long. Written as DNA, the CDR3 is TGTGCCAGCAGCCCTGTCGGGACAAACGGCTTAGGGCAGTACTTC. Protein: CASSPVGTNGLGQYF.

This rearrangement joins TRBV12-3 or TRBV12-4 to TRBJ1-2; unclear D gene. Trimming removed 4 bases at V and 2 bases at J, with 14 bases between. The CDR3 runs 15 residues. CDR3 bases: TGTGCCAGCAGTTACACAGTGACGGGGAACTATGGCTACACCTTC. Encoded protein: CASSYTVTGNYGYTF.

There are many counts of this clonotype. The chain has TRBV7-8 and TRBJ1-5; D not certain. This CDR3 region has 11 residues. In germline, CDR1 is SGHVS, CDR2 FQNEAQ. Trimming removed 5 bases from V and 11 bases from J, with 10 bases in between. CDR3 DNA sequence: TGTGCCAGCAGCCCCCTTTGGACCCAGCATTTT. It encodes CASSPLWTQHF.

The CDR3 loop reads CSASTRTLRGETQYF. For the CDR3, the DNA is TGCAGTGCTTCCACCAGAACCCTTAGGGGAGAGACCCAGTACTTC. The chain uses TRBV20-1 and TRBJ2-5, with D perhaps matching TRBD1 (5 bases). Trimming took off 5 bases at V and 4 bases at J, with 20 bases between the two ends. This CDR3 has 15 amino acids. Germline lookup yields CDR1 DFQATT and CDR2 SNEGSKA (reference sequence).

This chain connects TRBV7-2 to TRBJ2-7; 7 positions match TRBD2. The CDR3 spans 17 residues. CDR1 is SGHTA and CDR2 is FQGNSA in the germline V gene. The V segment lost 1 base and the J segment 7 bases; nucleotides outside the gene matches: 16. The DNA for the CDR3 is TGTGCCAGCAGCTTAGAGCGGTACGGGAGGCCCGGCCGGGAGCAGTACTTC. This codes for CASSLERYGRPGREQYF.

In this sample, this clonotype turned up many times. DNA for the CDR3: TGTGCCACCAGTGATTTCGTCGGGGGCGAGCAGTACTTC. Translation: CATSDFVGGEQYF. The chain couples TRBV24-1 to TRBJ2-7, with a possible D match to TRBD2 (6 bases). The germline V gene has CDR1 KGHDR and CDR2 SFDVKD. The ends were cut back, 1 base at V and 6 bases at J, with 9 bases in the middle. The CDR3 is 13 residues long.

This clonotype showed up many times. The CDR3 loop reads CASSRPGGAFF. CDR3 nucleotide sequence: TGTGCCAGCAGTCGGCCGGGGGGAGCTTTCTTT. V gene TRBV2 combines with J gene TRBJ1-1, with D perhaps matching TRBD1 (5 bases). The germline V gene has CDR1 SNHLY and CDR2 FYNNEI. The CDR3 sequence is 11 residues long. Trimming took 5 bases from V and 10 from J, leaving 11 bases between them.

In this sample, this clonotype turned up many times. The chain joins TRBV2 to TRBJ1-6, with 7 bases identical to TRBD1. From germline, CDR1 is SNHLY and CDR2 FYNNEI. This CDR3 spans 14 amino acids. The V segment lost 6 bases and the J segment 6 bases; nucleotides outside the gene matches: 5. The chain's CDR3 is CASRWTGGNSPLHF. The CDR3, as DNA: TGTGCCAGCAGGTGGACAGGCGGTAATTCACCCCTCCACTTT.

This clonotype has a count of ten or more. This sequence joins TRBV12-3 or TRBV12-4 and TRBJ1-2; D may be TRBD1 (5 bases). This CDR3 region has 13 residues. V was cut by 4 bases and J by 7 bases, with 13 bases left in between. CDR3: CASSSGRVGGYTF. The CDR3 DNA reads as TGTGCCAGCAGTTCGGGCAGGGTGGGTGGCTACACCTTC.

With respect to this clonotype: One base away lies a much larger clone, so this may be a sequencing read error. The chain uses TRBV6-5 and TRBJ1-2, with D possibly being TRBD1 (6 bases). Germline CDR1 is MNHEY and CDR2 is SVGAGI. This CDR3 has 14 amino acids. The CDR3 sequence: CASSYLDSNNGYTF. The DNA of the CDR3 is TGTGCCAGCAGTTACTTGGACAGTAACAATGGCTACACCTTC.

For the CDR3, the DNA is TGTGCCAGCAGTCGATTTACAGGGGACCCTGGGGCCAACGTCCTGACTTTC. The encoded protein is CASSRFTGDPGANVLTF. The chain has TRBV28 and TRBJ2-6; the match to TRBD1 covers 7 bases. The CDR3 runs 17 residues. With V trimmed by 5 bases and J by 2 bases, 9 bases remained unmatched. Germline V lookup: CDR1 MDHEN, CDR2 SYDVKM.

The chain uses TRBV7-2 and TRBJ1-5, with unresolved D. Trimming left V 1 base short and J 6 bases short, with 16 bases between. Germline V gene data show CDR1 as SGHTA and CDR2 as FQGNSA. This CDR3 spans 16 amino acids. The CDR3 spells CASSLDYRGSSQPQHF. As DNA, the CDR3 is TGTGCCAGCAGCTTAGATTACCGAGGGAGTAGTCAGCCCCAGCATTTT. The whole variable domain, filled in from reference TRBV7-2 and TRBJ1-5, reads GAGVSQSPSNKVTEKGKDVELRCDPISGHTALYWYRQSLGQGLEFLIYFQGNSAPDKSGLPSDRFSAERTGGSVSTLTIQRTQQEDSAVYLCASSLDYRGSSQPQHFGDGTRLSIL.

This CDR3 is CASSYRTGGETQYF. CDR3 coding DNA: TGTGCCAGCAGTTATCGGACAGGGGGAGAGACCCAGTACTTC. The rearrangement links TRBV12-3 or TRBV12-4 to TRBJ2-5, with 10 bases fitting TRBD1. V gave up 4 bases and J gave up 4 bases; unmatched junction bases: 3. CDR3 length: 14 amino acids.

This clonotype turned up a few times. This rearrangement joins TRBV10-3 to TRBJ2-7; TRBD1 aligns across 7 bases. The V gene's germline CDR1 is ENHRY and CDR2 SYGVKD. This CDR3 is 15 amino acids long. V trimming: 10 bases; J trimming: 1 base; junction bases outside the gene matches: 13. CDR3 bases: TGTGCCACAGGGGGTGGGGGACAGTGGTCCTACGAGCAGTACTTC. This codes for CATGGGGQWSYEQYF.

This clonotype was seen a handful of times. The chain recombines TRBV5-1 with TRBJ2-7; 7 positions agree with TRBD2. Germline trimming cut 4 bases from V and 0 bases from J; bases unmatched to any gene: 4. Germline V CDR1 and CDR2: SGHRS, YFSETQ. The CDR3 has 14 amino acids. DNA for the CDR3: TGCGCCAGCAGCGCGCAGCGGGGCTCCTACGAGCAGTACTTC. Its protein product is CASSAQRGSYEQYF.

This clonotype was picked up many times. The genes are TRBV6-2 or TRBV6-3 and TRBJ2-7; D may be TRBD1 (5 bases). The CDR3 has 14 amino acids. V dropped 2 bases and J dropped 4 bases, with 12 bases sitting between them. Germline CDR1 and CDR2: MNHEY and SVGEGT. The CDR3 nucleotides are TGTGCCAGCAGTTACCGGGCGACAGTTTACGAGCAGTACTTC. Translated: CASSYRATVYEQYF.

The chain is built from TRBV7-9 and TRBJ2-5; the D gene is possibly TRBD2 (7 bases). The CDR3 totals 17 residues. The germline V gene has CDR1 SEHNR and CDR2 FQNEAQ (reference sequence). Trimming cost V 3 bases and J 1 base, with 18 bases left between them. CDR3: CASSLGGNTGTQETQYF. CDR3 sequence (DNA): TGTGCCAGCAGCTTGGGGGGGAATACAGGGACCCAAGAGACCCAGTACTTC.

This clonotype was counted a few times. V and J are TRBV7-9 and TRBJ1-1; D is undetermined. The CDR3 runs 15 residues. V was pared by 3 bases and J by 1 base, with 12 bases between. CDR1 is SEHNR, CDR2 FQNEAQ, per germline (reference sequence). CDR3 region: CASSFIGQSNTEAFF. The CDR3 DNA sequence: TGTGCCAGCAGCTTTATTGGTCAATCGAACACTGAAGCTTTCTTT.

About this clonotype itself: A much larger clone sits a single nucleotide away, making a read error possible. The chain uses TRBV27 and TRBJ1-5; D possibly corresponds to TRBD1 (6 bases). Per germline, CDR1 MNHEY and CDR2 SMNVEV (reference sequence). The V end lost 3 bases, the J end lost 1 base, and 31 bases lay between the germline ends. The CDR3 runs 22 residues. For the CDR3, the DNA is TGTGCCAGCAGTTTCTCGTTCAGCGAACAGGGTTTTTGGCGAGGCAGCAATCAGCCCCAGCATTTT. It is translated as CASSFSFSEQGFWRGSNQPQHF.

This clonotype was seen at least ten times. The chain has TRBV28 and TRBJ1-4, with TRBD1 matching over 7 bases. The CDR3 loop spans 14 amino acids. J lost 6 bases, V lost 3 bases, and 4 bases had no gene match. From germline, CDR1 is MDHEN and CDR2 SYDVKM. CDR3 sequence (DNA): TGTGCCAGCAGTTTCCCCGGGACAGATGAAAAACTGTTTTTT. Its translation: CASSFPGTDEKLFF.

The chain employs TRBV11-2 and TRBJ2-1, with 7 bases lining up with TRBD1. The germline V gene has CDR1 SGHAT and CDR2 FQNNGV. The CDR3 extends over 13 amino acids. V shed 5 bases, J shed 7 bases, and the junction held 5 bases outside the gene matches. CDR3 region: CASSADRVNEQFF. DNA for the CDR3: TGTGCCAGCAGCGCCGACAGGGTAAATGAGCAGTTCTTC.

In the case of this clonotype: A much larger clone lies one base from this, so it may be a read error. This chain links TRBV6-1 with TRBJ2-5; a possible D gene is TRBD1 (5 bases). The CDR3 extends over 13 amino acids. The V end was cut by 2 bases, the J end by 6 bases, with 10 bases between. Germline-derived CDR1 and CDR2 are MNHNS and SASEGT. This CDR3 reads CASSEQGGKTQYF. CDR3 DNA sequence: TGTGCCAGCAGTGAACAGGGTGGAAAGACCCAGTACTTC.

This clonotype was found many times. The chain has TRBV12-3 or TRBV12-4 and TRBJ1-1; D is unresolved. CDR3 length equals 16 residues. V lost 6 bases, J lost 0 bases, and 17 bases lay in between. The CDR3 sequence is CASSLRGGLLNTEAFF. CDR3 DNA: TGTGCCAGCAGCTTACGGGGAGGGTTGCTGAACACTGAAGCTTTCTTT.

This clonotype was seen many times. V and J are TRBV5-1 and TRBJ1-1; D is ambiguous. V lost 4 bases and J 4 bases, leaving 17 bases between the germline ends. The CDR3 sequence is 15 residues long. Germline V CDR1 and CDR2: SGHRS, YFSETQ. The CDR3 coding sequence is TGCGCCAGCAGCATCTGGGCCCCCCGGGCCACTGAAGCTTTCTTT. This translates into CASSIWAPRATEAFF.

A few counts support this clonotype. The chain has TRBV3-1 and TRBJ1-5; the D is unclear. V lost 1 base and J 7 bases, leaving 8 bases between the germline ends. This CDR3 region has 13 residues. Germline CDR1 reads LGHDT; CDR2 reads YNNKEL (reference sequence). The chain's CDR3 is CASSQGSSQPQHF. CDR3 sequence (DNA): TGTGCCAGCAGCCAAGGTAGCAGCCAGCCCCAGCATTTT.

This clonotype came up many times. The genes are TRBV28 and TRBJ1-2, with 7 positions matching TRBD1. The CDR3 is made up of 15 amino acids. Germline CDR1 MDHEN, CDR2 SYDVKM. J lost 4 bases, V lost 4 bases, and 9 bases had no gene match. The CDR3 coding sequence is TGTGCCAGCAGTTCAACCGGGACAGAACGCTATGGCTACACCTTC. The encoded protein is CASSSTGTERYGYTF.

V usage is TRBV5-1 and J usage is TRBJ2-4; maybe TRBD2 (6 bases). The germline V and J ends were trimmed by 4 bases and 12 bases, with 14 bases remaining between them. Germline CDR1 and CDR2: SGHRS and YFSETQ. The CDR3 runs 12 residues. The CDR3 spells CASSLGTPPQYF. CDR3 in DNA: TGCGCCAGCAGCCTCGGGACTCCTCCTCAGTACTTC.

The chain uses TRBV20-1 and TRBJ2-7; a weak D match, TRBD1 (6 bases). V shed 6 bases and J shed 1 base, with 13 bases lying between them. CDR1 and CDR2 (germline): DFQATT, SNEGSKA (reference sequence). The CDR3 runs to 13 residues. This chain's CDR3 is CSAHGTLSYEQYF. The CDR3 DNA follows: TGCAGTGCCCACGGGACACTTTCCTACGAGCAGTACTTC.